The clone carrying this T cell receptor beta chain was recorded once. The antigen is undetermined. The sample has other DNA sequences that encode this CDR3 too. The sample comes from a study of shared clonotypes between healthy human individuals. Study-wide background: Three plates were used per donor for CD4 naive, three for CD4 memory, two for CD8 naive and one for CD8 memory.

Clones were read by immunoSEQ multiplex PCR, and TCRdb kept only the in-frame ones, dropping some. Here the sample spans over 2 million clones, roughly 94% being singletons. CDR1 is MNHNS, CDR2 SASEGT, per germline. Trimming removed 6 bases at V and 1 base at J, with 10 bases between. This CDR3 is 14 amino acids long. Study findings and constraints: Clonotype sharing among donors was thought likely to change with sequencing depth.

J is TRBJ1-3 and V is TRBV6-1; tentative D call: TRBD1 (5 bases). This clonotype was obtained from a man aged 18 to 30 in good health. Sequencing used naive CD4+ T cells sorted from blood. Subset of the sample: CD45RA+ positively selected. The chain's CDR3 is CASSGGGSGNTIYF. The CDR3 region has the DNA TGTGCCAGCAGCGGCGGGGGGTCTGGAAACACCATATATTTT.